What follows are 14 T cell receptor beta chains derived from one specimen sequenced in a study of early T cells in non-severe SARS-CoV-2 infection. Each CDR3 protein is one row after TCRdb ran MiXCR on the 5' RACE reads. The data hold tens of thousands of distinct CDR3 sequences, with roughly a tenth observed a single time. Sequencing was carried out using whole blood. These receptors were taken from an adult who was a healthcare worker with PCR-confirmed SARS-CoV-2 infection or an uninfected control (not recorded which).

This clonotype was detected only a few times. The chain links TRBV20-1 to TRBJ2-1; D possibly corresponds to TRBD2 (5 bases). This CDR3 spans 17 amino acids. The V end lost 1 base, the J end lost 1 base, and 17 bases lay between the germline ends. The germline V gene has CDR1 DFQATT and CDR2 SNEGSKA (reference sequence). The CDR3 DNA reads TGCAGTGCTAGAGGAGGGCCATGGTCGGGGTCCTACAATGAGCAGTTCTTC. Its protein product is CSARGGPWSGSYNEQFF.

This clonotype came up a few times. The chain recombines TRBV5-4 with TRBJ2-2; possible D gene TRBD1, 6 bases. Germline assignment: CDR1 SGHNT and CDR2 YYREEE (reference sequence). V was pared by 1 base and J by 1 base, with 11 bases between. The length of the CDR3 is 16 residues. The CDR3 is CASSLIGTQNTGELFF. The CDR3 nucleotides read TGTGCCAGCAGCTTGATCGGGACACAGAACACCGGGGAGCTGTTTTTT.

This clonotype was found many times. The chain is built from TRBV5-4 and TRBJ2-1, with 8 nucleotides matching TRBD1. Trimming cost V 4 bases and J 8 bases; bases outside gene matches: 11. The CDR3 runs to 15 residues. Germline V CDR1 and CDR2: SGHNT, YYREEE (reference sequence). This chain's CDR3 is CASSHGRDRLHEQFF. CDR3 bases: TGTGCCAGCAGCCACGGCCGGGACAGGCTCCATGAGCAGTTCTTC. Based on the CDR3 plus reference TRBV5-4 and TRBJ2-1, the full variable domain is ETGVTQSPTHLIKTRGQQVTLRCSSQSGHNTVSWYQQALGQGPQFIFQYYREEENGRGNFPPRFSGLQFPNYSSELNVNALELDDSALYLCASSHGRDRLHEQFFGPGTRLTVL.

This clonotype has only a few counts. J is TRBJ1-3 and V is TRBV4-1, with no clear D. This CDR3 contains 16 residues. Trimming pared 2 bases from V and 6 bases from J, leaving 17 bases between. Germline V CDR1 and CDR2: MGHRA, YSYEKL. For the CDR3, the DNA is TGCGCCAGCAGCCAACCATGGCGGTCGGCTGAAAACACCATATATTTT. It is translated as CASSQPWRSAENTIYF.

In its sample, this clonotype was seen many times. CDR3 nucleotide sequence: TGTGCCAGCAGCTCCGGACCATTCTACGAGCAGTACTTC. Translating gives CASSSGPFYEQYF. The rearrangement joins TRBV7-2 to TRBJ2-7; D is undetermined. Trimming cost V 4 bases and J 3 bases, with 10 bases left between them. The length of the CDR3 is 13 residues. The germline gives CDR1 SGHTA, CDR2 FQGNSA.

The rearrangement uses TRBV5-4 and TRBJ1-2; 7 positions agree with TRBD1. Germline-derived CDR1 and CDR2 are SGHNT and YYREEE (reference sequence). The J segment lost 4 bases and the V segment lost 0 bases, leaving 9 bases of the junction unmatched. This CDR3 is 16 amino acids long. The DNA of the CDR3 is TGTGCCAGCAGCTTGGCCAAACAGGGGATGAGCTATGGCTACACCTTC. Residues: CASSLAKQGMSYGYTF. Together with reference TRBV5-4 and TRBJ1-2, the CDR3 gives the full variable domain: ETGVTQSPTHLIKTRGQQVTLRCSSQSGHNTVSWYQQALGQGPQFIFQYYREEENGRGNFPPRFSGLQFPNYSSELNVNALELDDSALYLCASSLAKQGMSYGYTFGSGTRLTVV.

The rearrangement links TRBV29-1 to TRBJ2-7; possible D gene TRBD2, 6 bases. Germline CDR1 is SQVTM and CDR2 is ANQGSEA. V was clipped by 6 bases and J by 9 bases, with 18 bases between them. This CDR3 region has 12 residues. The CDR3 DNA is TGCAGCGTGGGGACTGGGGATAGCGGGCAGTACTTC. Its translation is CSVGTGDSGQYF.

This clonotype was seen a few times. The rearrangement links TRBV2 to TRBJ2-5, with 8 bases matching TRBD2. Germline V gene lookup returns CDR1 SNHLY and CDR2 FYNNEI. The CDR3 spans 12 residues. V lost 8 bases to trimming and J lost 5 bases; unmatched junction nucleotides: 4. The CDR3 bases are TGTGCCAGCGGAGCGGGGGCGGAGACCCAGTACTTC. This sequence encodes CASGAGAETQYF.

This clonotype has a handful of counts. The chain links TRBV3-1 to TRBJ2-7, with TRBD2 identical over 7 bases. CDR1 LGHDT and CDR2 YNNKEL come from the germline V gene (reference sequence). The CDR3 totals 15 residues. The trim removed 1 base at V and 5 bases at J, leaving 8 bases unmatched. CDR3 bases: TGTGCCAGCAGCCAAGGTTGGGAGGGCCCCAACGAGCAGTACTTC. It codes for CASSQGWEGPNEQYF.

This clonotype was recorded many times. This chain uses TRBV6-5 with TRBJ1-2, with D unresolved. The CDR3 has 14 amino acids. Trimming shortened V by 6 bases and J by 6 bases, and 17 bases separated the two germline ends. CDR1 is MNHEY, CDR2 SVGAGI, per germline. CDR3: CASRPAFLQHGYTF. As DNA, the CDR3 is TGTGCCAGCAGGCCGGCCTTTCTACAGCATGGCTACACCTTC.

Only a few counts were recorded for this clonotype. The V gene is TRBV28, the J gene TRBJ2-6, with TRBD1 identical over 8 bases. Germline V lookup: CDR1 MDHEN, CDR2 SYDVKM. The CDR3 spans 17 residues. Trimming cost V 4 bases and J 1 base; bases outside gene matches: 6. CDR3 sequence: CASSSLDRASGANVLTF. In DNA, the CDR3 is TGTGCCAGCAGTTCCCTGGACAGGGCTTCTGGGGCCAACGTCCTGACTTTC.

This clonotype has a count of ten or more. V gene TRBV3-1 combines with J gene TRBJ2-3, with D maybe TRBD2 (6 bases). The ends were cut back, 3 bases at V and 5 bases at J, with 6 bases in the middle. Germline loops: CDR1 LGHDT, CDR2 YNNKEL (reference sequence). This CDR3 contains 12 residues. The CDR3 protein is CASSQGGDTQYF. In nucleotides, the CDR3 is TGTGCCAGCAGCCAGGGGGGAGATACGCAGTATTTT.

The V and J genes are TRBV7-2 and TRBJ1-4; D is unclear. CDR1 is SGHTA and CDR2 is FQGNSA in the germline V gene. The length of the CDR3 is 13 residues. V lost 5 bases, J lost 6 bases, and 10 bases lay in between. This chain's CDR3 is CASSPSPHEKLFF. CDR3 in DNA: TGTGCCAGCAGCCCGTCCCCCCATGAAAAACTGTTTTTT.

In this sample, this clonotype turned up many times. The chain combines TRBV6-6 with TRBJ1-4; 8 bases are a match to TRBD1. Per the germline V gene, CDR1 is MNHNY and CDR2 is SVGAGI (reference sequence). CDR3 length equals 16 residues. V shed 5 bases and J 4 bases; nucleotides not matched to a gene: 9. The CDR3 nucleotides are TGTGCCAGCAGTAAACAAAGGACAGGGTTTAATGAAAAACTGTTTTTT. Protein product: CASSKQRTGFNEKLFF.